Following are 16 T cell receptor beta chains from one sample sequenced in a study of post-analysis software for immune sequencing data. No cognate antigen is known for these TCRs. Unique-molecular-identifier-tagged TCR beta cDNA libraries were used. TCRdb fed the PCR reads into MiXCR, producing one record per CDR3 protein. The table lists 450,000 to 700,000 distinct CDR3 sequences, around 40% of them singletons, with 1.5% to 2% in the top ten. General study results and limits: A handful of TRBV segments appeared more often in patients than in controls, and TRBV5-6, TRBV5-1 and TRBV20-1 were among these.

Sequenced material: blood. Receptor source: a girl aged 10 to 17 with multiple sclerosis.

This clonotype was counted many times. The chain couples TRBV12-3 or TRBV12-4 to TRBJ2-7; tentative D call: TRBD1 (5 bases). This CDR3 is 13 amino acids long. Trimming left V 4 bases short and J 3 bases short, with 10 bases between. DNA of the CDR3: TGTGCCAGCAGTTCCCCCGACAGCTACGAGCAGTACTTC. This codes for CASSSPDSYEQYF.

The chain uses TRBV9 and TRBJ2-3; no clear D. Germline V gene sequence: CDR1 SGDLS, CDR2 YYNGEE. Trimming shortened V by 0 bases and J by 3 bases, and 8 bases separated the two germline ends. CDR3 length equals 14 residues. The DNA of the CDR3 is TGTGCCAGCAGCGTAGGGAAGTGGACAGATACGCAGTATTTT. This encodes CASSVGKWTDTQYF. Looking up the rest from reference TRBV9 and TRBJ2-3 gives the full variable domain: DSGVTQTPKHLITATGQRVTLRCSPRSGDLSVYWYQQSLDQGLQFLIQYYNGEERAKGNILERFSAQQFPDLHSELNLSSLELGDSALYFCASSVGKWTDTQYFGPGTRLTVL.

This clonotype was seen only a few times. V and J are TRBV20-1 and TRBJ2-4; D uncertain. The DNA end lines up better with TRBJ2-7; the J call may be wrong. This CDR3 region has 11 residues. Germline loops: CDR1 DFQATT, CDR2 SNEGSKA (reference sequence). The CDR3 DNA sequence: TGCAGTGCCACTGGGTCTCCCGAGCAGTACTTC. This codes for CSATGSPEQYF.

The chain uses TRBV7-2 and TRBJ1-6; D ambiguous. The CDR3 is made up of 18 amino acids. V was shortened by 3 bases and J by 7 bases, with 22 bases between the two germline ends. Germline V gives CDR1 SGHTA, CDR2 FQGNSA. The CDR3 DNA is TGTGCCAGCAGCTTTAGGCCCGATACAGCCCTTTTAAATTCACCCCTCCACTTT. Translating gives CASSFRPDTALLNSPLHF.

The chain uses TRBV12-3 or TRBV12-4 and TRBJ1-5; TRBD1 matches 7 bases. The CDR3 sequence is 14 residues long. J gave up 5 bases and V 8 bases, and 9 bases lay outside the gene matches. CDR3 DNA: TGTGCCAGCGCCCAGGGGGGAGAGGATCAGCCCCAGCATTTT. As protein: CASAQGGEDQPQHF.

The CDR3 spells CASAEGRSTDTQYF. The CDR3 DNA is TGTGCCAGCGCCGAGGGACGAAGCACAGATACGCAGTATTTT. The chain employs TRBV7-3 and TRBJ2-3; D assignment may be TRBD1 or TRBD2 (5 bases each). The germline V gene has CDR1 SGHTA and CDR2 FQGTGA. The V gene lost 8 bases and the J gene lost 0 bases, with 12 bases spanning the gap. The CDR3 length is 14 residues. The full variable domain, its missing parts supplied by reference TRBV7-3 and TRBJ2-3, is GAGVSQTPSNKVTEKGKYVELRCDPISGHTALYWYRQSLGQGPEFLIYFQGTGAADDSGLPNDRFFAVRPEGSVSTLKIQRTERGDSAVYLCASAEGRSTDTQYFGPGTRLTVL.

The gene calls are TRBV12-3 or TRBV12-4 and TRBJ2-7; TRBD2 might be the D (6 bases). Trimming pared 6 bases from V and 0 bases from J, leaving 18 bases between. The CDR3 spans 16 residues. CDR3: CASSPRGGRSSYEQYF. The CDR3 nucleotides are TGTGCCAGCAGCCCCCGGGGAGGACGCAGCTCCTACGAGCAGTACTTC.

The CDR3 nucleotides read TGCAGTGCTAGAGGTCAAGCTAGCGGACTCTACGAGCAGTACTTC. The encoded protein is CSARGQASGLYEQYF. This sequence joins TRBV20-1 and TRBJ2-7, with 7 nucleotides matching TRBD2. From germline, CDR1 is DFQATT and CDR2 SNEGSKA (reference sequence). The CDR3 length is 15 residues. J was trimmed by 3 bases and V by 1 base; bases with no gene match: 9.

This clonotype occurred a few times. This chain connects TRBV7-9 to TRBJ1-2; D not resolved. The CDR3 is 14 residues long. The germline gives CDR1 SEHNR, CDR2 FQNEAQ (reference sequence). V was shortened by 1 base and J by 2 bases, with 8 bases between the two germline ends. As DNA, the CDR3 is TGTGCCAGCAGCTTAGTGGGGTTCAACTATGGCTACACCTTC. This sequence encodes CASSLVGFNYGYTF.

This chain connects TRBV29-1 to TRBJ2-5, with a tentative D call TRBD1 (6 bases). Trimming took off 7 bases at V and 10 bases at J, with 22 bases between the two ends. The CDR3 length is 13 residues. Germline-derived CDR1 and CDR2 are SQVTM and ANQGSEA. The chain's CDR3 is CSARLGGLYDQYF. The CDR3 coding sequence is TGCAGCGCCCGGCTTGGGGGCCTCTACGACCAGTACTTC.

A single count supports this clonotype. The chain has TRBV5-1 and TRBJ1-5; 8 bases align to TRBD1. This CDR3 spans 15 amino acids. Germline V gene data show CDR1 as SGHRS and CDR2 as YFSETQ. The V segment lost 4 bases and the J segment 3 bases; nucleotides outside the gene matches: 6. CDR3 loop: CASSAQTGDNQPQHF. CDR3 nucleotide sequence: TGCGCCAGCAGCGCCCAGACAGGGGACAATCAGCCCCAGCATTTT.

The rearrangement links TRBV7-2 to TRBJ2-7; TRBD2 agrees at 10 bases. The CDR3 sequence is 14 residues long. Germline-derived CDR1 and CDR2 are SGHTA and FQGNSA. Trimming took 4 bases from V and 2 from J; bases not matched to a gene: 2. The CDR3 nucleotides are TGTGCCAGCAGCTCACTAGCGGGAACCTACGAGCAGTACTTC. Its translation is CASSSLAGTYEQYF.

This chain links TRBV7-2 with TRBJ2-3; 11 bases line up with TRBD2. CDR1 is SGHTA and CDR2 is FQGNSA in the germline V gene. Trimming cost V 5 bases and J 3 bases; bases outside gene matches: 7. This CDR3 is built from 16 residues. CDR3 region: CASSRNSGGGTDTQYF. The CDR3 nucleotides are TGTGCCAGCAGCCGAAATAGCGGGGGGGGAACAGATACGCAGTATTTT. Based on the CDR3 plus reference TRBV7-2 and TRBJ2-3, the full variable domain is GAGVSQSPSNKVTEKGKDVELRCDPISGHTALYWYRQSLGQGLEFLIYFQGNSAPDKSGLPSDRFSAERTGGSVSTLTIQRTQQEDSAVYLCASSRNSGGGTDTQYFGPGTRLTVL.

The chain employs TRBV20-1 and TRBJ2-1, with 16 bases lining up with TRBD2. The V gene's germline CDR1 is DFQATT and CDR2 SNEGSKA (reference sequence). This CDR3 comprises 17 residues. Losses at the gene ends were 8 bases for V and 3 bases for J; bases not matched to a gene: 10. The CDR3 loop is CSTWTGTSGRDYNEQFF. In DNA form, the CDR3 reads TGCAGTACCTGGACCGGGACTAGCGGGAGGGACTACAATGAGCAGTTCTTC.

The CDR3 loop reads CASRDGNQETQYF. CDR3 DNA sequence: TGTGCCAGCCGAGACGGGAACCAAGAGACCCAGTACTTC. The rearrangement links TRBV7-2 to TRBJ2-5; maybe TRBD2 (5 bases). Trimming removed 8 bases from V and 0 bases from J, with 10 bases in between. The CDR3 runs 13 residues. In germline, CDR1 is SGHTA, CDR2 FQGNSA.

This rearrangement joins TRBV6-5 to TRBJ1-1; no clear D gene. The CDR3 is 12 amino acids. V was pared by 2 bases and J by 11 bases, with 12 bases between. CDR1 is MNHEY and CDR2 is SVGAGI in the germline V gene. CDR3 amino acids: CASSYTGGVAFF. The CDR3 DNA is TGTGCCAGCAGTTACACCGGTGGGGTGGCTTTCTTT.